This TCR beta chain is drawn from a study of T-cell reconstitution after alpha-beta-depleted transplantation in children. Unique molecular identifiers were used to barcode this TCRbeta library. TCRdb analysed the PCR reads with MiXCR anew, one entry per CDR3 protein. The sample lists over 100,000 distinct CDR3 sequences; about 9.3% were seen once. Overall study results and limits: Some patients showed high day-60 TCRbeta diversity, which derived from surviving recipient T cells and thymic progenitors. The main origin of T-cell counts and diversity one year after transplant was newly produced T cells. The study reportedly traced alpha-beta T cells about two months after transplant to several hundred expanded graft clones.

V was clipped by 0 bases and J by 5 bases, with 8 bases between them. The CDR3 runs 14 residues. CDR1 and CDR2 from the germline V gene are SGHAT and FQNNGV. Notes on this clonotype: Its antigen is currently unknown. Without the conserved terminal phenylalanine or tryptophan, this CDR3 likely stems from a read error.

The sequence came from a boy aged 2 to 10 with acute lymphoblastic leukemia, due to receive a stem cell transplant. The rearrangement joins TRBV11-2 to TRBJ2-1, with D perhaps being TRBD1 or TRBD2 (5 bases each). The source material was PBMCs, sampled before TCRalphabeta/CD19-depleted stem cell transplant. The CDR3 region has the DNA TGTGCCAGCAGCTTAGAATGGGGGAACAATGAGCAGTTCGTC. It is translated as CASSLEWGNNEQFV.